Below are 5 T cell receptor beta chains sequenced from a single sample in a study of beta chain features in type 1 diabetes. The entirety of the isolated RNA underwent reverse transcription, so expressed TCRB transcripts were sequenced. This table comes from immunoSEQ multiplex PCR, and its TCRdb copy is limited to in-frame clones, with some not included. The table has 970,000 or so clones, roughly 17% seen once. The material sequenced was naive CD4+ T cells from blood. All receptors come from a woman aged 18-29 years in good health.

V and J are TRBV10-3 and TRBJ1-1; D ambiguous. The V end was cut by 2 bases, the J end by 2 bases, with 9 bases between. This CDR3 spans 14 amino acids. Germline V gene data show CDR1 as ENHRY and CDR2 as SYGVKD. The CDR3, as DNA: TGTGCCATCAGTGAGCCGAACACCAACACTGAAGCTTTCTTT. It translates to CAISEPNTNTEAFF.

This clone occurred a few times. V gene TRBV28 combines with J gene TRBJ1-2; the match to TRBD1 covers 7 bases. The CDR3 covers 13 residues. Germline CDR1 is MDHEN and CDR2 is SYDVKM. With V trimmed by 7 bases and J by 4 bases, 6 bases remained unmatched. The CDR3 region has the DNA TGTGCCAGCAATCAGGGGGTCACCTATGGCTACACCTTC. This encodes CASNQGVTYGYTF.

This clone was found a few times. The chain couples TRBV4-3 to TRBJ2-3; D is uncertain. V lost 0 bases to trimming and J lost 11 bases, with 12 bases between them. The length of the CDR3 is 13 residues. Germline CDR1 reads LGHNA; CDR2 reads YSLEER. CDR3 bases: TGCGCCAGCAGCCAAGAATTTCTGGATTTGCAGTATTTT. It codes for CASSQEFLDLQYF.

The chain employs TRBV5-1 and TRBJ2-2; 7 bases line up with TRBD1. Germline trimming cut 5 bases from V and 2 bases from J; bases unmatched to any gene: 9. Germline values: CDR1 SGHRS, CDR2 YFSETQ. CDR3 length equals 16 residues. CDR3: CASRLPGQPNTGELFF. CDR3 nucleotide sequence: TGCGCCAGCAGGCTCCCGGGACAGCCTAACACCGGGGAGCTGTTTTTT.

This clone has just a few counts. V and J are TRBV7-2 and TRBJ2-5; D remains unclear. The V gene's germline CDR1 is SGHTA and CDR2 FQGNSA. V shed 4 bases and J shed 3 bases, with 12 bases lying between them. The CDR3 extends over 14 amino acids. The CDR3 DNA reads TGTGCCAGCAGCTCCGATTGGTGGGAAGAGACCCAGTACTTC. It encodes CASSSDWWEETQYF. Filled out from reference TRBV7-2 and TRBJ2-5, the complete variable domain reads GAGVSQSPSNKVTEKGKDVELRCDPISGHTALYWYRQSLGQGLEFLIYFQGNSAPDKSGLPSDRFSAERTGGSVSTLTIQRTQQEDSAVYLCASSSDWWEETQYFGPGTRLLVL.